This T cell receptor beta chain was recorded in a study of T cell responses to AZD1222 COVID-19 vaccine. Study-wide findings and caveats: It was only after the peak T cell response that any repertoires were sampled.

V was cut by 5 bases and J by 8 bases, with 12 bases left in between. The CDR3 loop spans 12 amino acids. Per the germline V gene, CDR1 is SEHNR and CDR2 is FQNEAQ (reference sequence). Sequencing used immunoSEQ multiplex PCR; TCRdb keeps in-frame clones, though not all of them. This table has fewer than 30,000 clones, around 87% appearing once. This clone was observed once. What it binds is not known. The chain uses TRBV7-9 and TRBJ1-2; D is perhaps TRBD1 (5 bases). The source material was peripheral blood, sampled 28 days after the second AZD1222 dose. The TCR comes from an adult who received the AZD1222 COVID-19 vaccine. The CDR3 region is CASSREGSGYTF. CDR3 DNA sequence: TGTGCCAGCAGCCGAGAGGGGAGCGGCTACACCTTC. The full variable domain, completed using reference TRBV7-9 and TRBJ1-2, is DTGVSQNPRHKITKRGQNVTFRCDPISEHNRLYWYRQTLGQGPEFLTYFQNEAQLEKSRLLSDRFSAERPKGSFSTLEIQRTEQGDSAMYLCASSREGSGYTFGSGTRLTVV.